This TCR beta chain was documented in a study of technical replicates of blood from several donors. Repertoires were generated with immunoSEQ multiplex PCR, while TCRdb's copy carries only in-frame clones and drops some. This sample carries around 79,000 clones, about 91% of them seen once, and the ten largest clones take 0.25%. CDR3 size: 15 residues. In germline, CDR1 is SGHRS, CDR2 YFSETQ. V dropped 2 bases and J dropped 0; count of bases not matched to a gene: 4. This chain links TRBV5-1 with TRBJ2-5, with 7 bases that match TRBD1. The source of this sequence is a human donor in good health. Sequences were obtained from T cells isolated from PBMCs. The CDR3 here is CASSFQTGDQETQYF. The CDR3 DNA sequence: TGCGCCAGCAGCTTTCAAACAGGGGACCAAGAGACCCAGTACTTC.